The clone carrying this T cell receptor beta chain has only a few counts. The sample originates from a study of memory CD4+ T cells and cytomegalovirus serostatus. Germline assignment: CDR1 LNHNV and CDR2 YYDKDF (reference sequence). This CDR3 contains 15 residues. The V end lost 0 bases, the J end lost 2 bases, and 7 bases lay between the germline ends. Data came from immunoSEQ multiplex PCR; TCRdb stores just in-frame clones and leaves some out. The sample shows 45,000 to 65,000 clones, around 82% of them seen only once. Single viable CD3+CD4+CD8-CD45RO+ cells were sorted as the memory CD4+ T cells.

The origin of this receptor is an adult in good health and CMV-seropositive. The chain is built from TRBV15 and TRBJ2-2; D remains ambiguous. Material: memory CD4+ T cells from blood. The CDR3 protein is CATSRDRQNTGELFF. DNA for the CDR3: TGTGCCACCAGCAGAGATCGACAAAACACCGGGGAGCTGTTTTTT.